One and the same sample provided the 11 T cell receptor beta chains below, sequenced in a study of T cell changes during pregnancy in multiple sclerosis. Only in-frame clones appear in the TCRdb table, and some are missing; sequencing was by immunoSEQ multiplex PCR. This sample has 58,000 or so clones; 92% occur once, and the top ten carry 0.45% to 0.5%. Here the sequenced sample was CD4+ T cells from peripheral blood mononuclear cells, taken in the third trimester of pregnancy. These TCRs come from a female donor with multiple sclerosis, enrolled in a pregnancy study.

The V and J genes are TRBV9 and TRBJ1-4; possible D gene TRBD1, 6 bases. V gave up 0 bases and J gave up 6 bases, with 9 bases separating them. Germline V gene lookup returns CDR1 SGDLS and CDR2 YYNGEE. The CDR3 contains 14 residues. CDR3 protein: CASSVEAGDEKLFF. The CDR3 nucleotides read TGTGCCAGCAGCGTAGAGGCAGGGGATGAAAAACTGTTTTTT.

V and J are TRBV19 and TRBJ2-5; D unclear. The CDR3 has 17 amino acids. The V gene lost 1 base and the J gene lost 2 bases, with 17 bases spanning the gap. The germline gives CDR1 LNHDA, CDR2 SQIVND (reference sequence). This CDR3 is CASSIGGSGVLQETQYF. The CDR3 nucleotides read TGTGCCAGTAGTATAGGCGGTTCCGGTGTCCTACAAGAGACCCAGTACTTC.

The chain carries TRBV7-2 and TRBJ2-5; 8 bases are shared with TRBD1. The CDR3 runs to 13 residues. CDR1 is SGHTA, CDR2 FQGNSA, per germline. The V segment lost 0 bases and the J segment 7 bases; nucleotides outside the gene matches: 1. CDR3 amino acids: CASSLATGATQYF. The CDR3 DNA reads TGTGCCAGCAGCTTAGCGACAGGGGCGACCCAGTACTTC.

This chain uses TRBV5-8 with TRBJ1-5; 7 bases line up with TRBD1. Trimming removed 4 bases from V and 9 bases from J; junction bases left unmatched: 7. Per the germline V gene, CDR1 is SGHTS and CDR2 is YDEGEE. The CDR3 consists of 13 residues. This CDR3 is CASSRTGPGPQHF. CDR3 DNA: TGTGCCAGCAGCCGGACAGGCCCAGGGCCCCAGCATTTT. The full variable domain, completed using reference TRBV5-8 and TRBJ1-5, is EAGVTQSPTHLIKTRGQQATLRCSPISGHTSVYWYQQALGLGLQFLLWYDEGEERNRGNFPPRFSGRQFPNYSSELNVNALELEDSALYLCASSRTGPGPQHFGDGTRLSIL.

The chain couples TRBV5-1 to TRBJ2-6; a weak D match, TRBD1 (5 bases). Germline CDR1 reads SGHRS; CDR2 reads YFSETQ. The V gene lost 5 bases and the J gene lost 0 bases, with 12 bases spanning the gap. This CDR3 has 16 residues. The CDR3 DNA reads TGCGCCAGCAGTTTCAGGGTGGGCTCTGGGGCCAACGTCCTGACTTTC. Translated: CASSFRVGSGANVLTF.

Written as DNA, the CDR3 is TGTGCCAGCAGCCCGCCGTGGGCTAGCGGGGGGGTAGTCACCGGGGAGCTGTTTTTT. Amino acid sequence: CASSPPWASGGVVTGELFF. This chain links TRBV5-4 with TRBJ2-2; TRBD2 matches 12 bases. Germline values: CDR1 SGHNT, CDR2 YYREEE (reference sequence). V shed 4 bases, J shed 4 bases, and the junction held 14 bases outside the gene matches. CDR3 size: 19 residues.

The chain employs TRBV7-2 and TRBJ1-4, with D hard to call. The length of the CDR3 is 14 residues. V was clipped by 5 bases and J by 4 bases, with 11 bases between them. Germline values: CDR1 SGHTA, CDR2 FQGNSA. CDR3 sequence (DNA): TGTGCCAGCAGCCCGAACAGATTTAATGAAAAACTGTTTTTT. Translating gives CASSPNRFNEKLFF.

The V and J genes are TRBV6-5 and TRBJ1-1; D remains ambiguous. CDR3 size: 15 residues. Trimming removed 1 base from V and 6 bases from J, with 15 bases in between. Germline CDR1 is MNHEY and CDR2 is SVGAGI. The CDR3 is CASSYFSSARAEAFF. CDR3 bases: TGTGCCAGCAGTTACTTTTCGTCCGCACGGGCTGAAGCTTTCTTT.

The chain couples TRBV7-2 to TRBJ2-1; 8 bases agree with TRBD2. J gave up 0 bases and V 2 bases, and 0 bases lay outside the gene matches. The CDR3 totals 15 residues. Germline V gene sequence: CDR1 SGHTA, CDR2 FQGNSA. CDR3 amino acids: CASSLSGGSYNEQFF. The CDR3 region has the DNA TGTGCCAGCAGCTTAAGCGGGGGCTCCTACAATGAGCAGTTCTTC.

V and J are TRBV15 and TRBJ1-5; D may be TRBD1 (5 bases). This CDR3 comprises 13 residues. In germline, CDR1 is LNHNV, CDR2 YYDKDF (reference sequence). V was trimmed by 8 bases and J by 2 bases, leaving 10 bases between them. CDR3 residues: CATQGYGNQPQHF. The CDR3 DNA reads as TGTGCCACCCAGGGATACGGCAATCAGCCCCAGCATTTT.

The V call is TRBV29-1, the J call TRBJ1-1; D call uncertain. CDR3 length: 11 residues. The V end was cut by 6 bases, the J end by 6 bases, with 11 bases between. The germline CDR1 and CDR2 sequences are SQVTM and ANQGSEA. CDR3 in amino acids: CSVQVAPEAFF. CDR3 DNA: TGCAGCGTCCAGGTAGCGCCTGAAGCTTTCTTT.